This T cell receptor (beta chain) was obtained from a study of beta chain features in type 1 diabetes. Expressed TCRB transcripts got sequenced, as all isolated RNA was reverse transcribed. Using immunoSEQ multiplex PCR, the repertoire was profiled, and TCRdb retains in-frame clones only, with some absent. The sample has approximately 250,000 clones, around 9.6% seen once. The CDR3 loop spans 15 amino acids. Germline V CDR1 and CDR2: MNHEY, SVGAGI. V was clipped by 2 bases and J by 1 base, with 11 bases between them. The receptor was isolated from a woman under 30 in good health. The sequencing sample was made of naive CD4+ T cells from blood. The V gene is TRBV6-5, the J gene TRBJ1-1; tentatively, D is TRBD1 (5 bases). The CDR3 DNA reads TGTGCCAGCAGTTACAATCAGGGCCGGAACACTGAAGCTTTCTTT. This encodes CASSYNQGRNTEAFF.